The source of this T cell receptor beta chain is a study of T cell responses to AZD1222 COVID-19 vaccine. Sequencing used immunoSEQ multiplex PCR; TCRdb keeps in-frame clones, though not all of them. This sample has tens of thousands of clones, with about 90% found just once. With 5 bases removed from V and 4 bases from J, the gap between germline ends came to 6 bases. This CDR3 contains 12 residues. Pooled together were second doses at about 4 or about 12 weeks. The origin of this receptor is an adult who received the AZD1222 COVID-19 vaccine. This chain joins TRBV12-3 or TRBV12-4 and TRBJ2-1; the D is unclear. The source material was peripheral blood, sampled 28 days after the second AZD1222 dose. For the CDR3, the DNA is TGTGCCAGCAGTAGGGCATACAATGAGCAGTTCTTC. Its protein product is CASSRAYNEQFF.